This TCR beta chain appears in the sequencing data of a study of T cells in localized non-small cell lung cancer. General study findings and limits: Compared with tumor, uninvolved adjacent lung displayed greater T cell clonality, ranking highest overall. Adjacent lung had a median roughly 50 of the 100 largest tumor clones. Without multi-region sequencing, intratumor heterogeneity could not be excluded. Elevated blood T cell density was associated with longer overall survival.

Sequencing used immunoSEQ multiplex PCR; TCRdb keeps in-frame clones, though not all of them. The data hold about 59,000 clones, with roughly 90% observed a single time. As concerns this clone: Its antigen is undetermined.

Germline CDR1 reads MNHNS; CDR2 reads SASEGT. The CDR3 length is 13 residues. V lost 2 bases, J lost 2 bases, and 6 bases lay in between. The rearrangement links TRBV6-1 to TRBJ2-5; D is ambiguous. The origin of this receptor is a man aged 40-75 years with stage I squamous cell lung carcinoma. This specimen consisted of peripheral blood, obtained before any cancer treatment. CDR3 coding DNA: TGTGCCAGCAGTGAACAGCTACAAGAGACCCAGTACTTC. Its protein product is CASSEQLQETQYF.